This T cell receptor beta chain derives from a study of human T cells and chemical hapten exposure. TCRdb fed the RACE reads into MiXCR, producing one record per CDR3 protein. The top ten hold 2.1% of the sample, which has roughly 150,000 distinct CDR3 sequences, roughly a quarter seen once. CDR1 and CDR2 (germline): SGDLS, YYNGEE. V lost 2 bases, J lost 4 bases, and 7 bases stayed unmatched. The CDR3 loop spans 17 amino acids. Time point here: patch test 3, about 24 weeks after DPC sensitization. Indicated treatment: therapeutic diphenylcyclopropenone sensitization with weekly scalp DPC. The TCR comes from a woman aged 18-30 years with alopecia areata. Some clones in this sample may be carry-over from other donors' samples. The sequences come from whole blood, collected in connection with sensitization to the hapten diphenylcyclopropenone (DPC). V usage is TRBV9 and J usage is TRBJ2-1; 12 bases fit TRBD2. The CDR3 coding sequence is TGTGCCAGCAGCGTGACTAGCGGGGGCAACGGGTACAATGAGCAGTTCTTC. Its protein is CASSVTSGGNGYNEQFF.